The present T cell receptor beta chain was sequenced within a study of shared clonotypes between healthy human individuals. The CDR3 spans 15 residues. V was trimmed by 0 bases and J by 6 bases, leaving 14 bases between them. Germline loops: CDR1 SGHRS, CDR2 YFSETQ. Naivety among CD8 cells was defined by CD45RO negativity and positive CCR7 selection, thereby excluding terminally differentiated effector memory CD45RA+ cells. Data came from immunoSEQ multiplex PCR; TCRdb stores just in-frame clones and leaves some out. The sample contains more than 2 million clones, roughly 94% of which appear only once. Study-level results: Rarefaction curves obtained for sorted subsets showed sequencing incomplete despite large depth. Clonotypes which were not shared had lower generation probabilities than clonotypes that all four donors shared.

A note on this clone: Antigen: not known.

The source material was naive CD8+ T cells sorted from blood. This clonotype was sampled from a man aged 18 to 29 in good health. The gene calls are TRBV5-1 and TRBJ2-3; D unresolved. CDR3 in DNA: TGCGCCAGCAGCTTGGCCGAATACGCAACGGATACGCAGTATTTT. As protein: CASSLAEYATDTQYF.